This entry describes one T cell receptor (beta chain). Its antigen is not identified. cDNA prepared by RNA extraction and subsequent reverse transcription served as the template for sequencing. The protocol was immunoSEQ multiplex PCR, while the TCRdb copy is restricted to in-frame clones and leaves out a portion. The sample has about 150,000 clones; roughly 50% are singletons. V was pared by 1 base and J by 2 bases, with 5 bases of the junction left unmatched. This CDR3 comprises 15 residues. From germline, CDR1 is SGHTA and CDR2 FQGTGA. Individuals with alopecia areata gave both lesional scalp punch biopsies and peripheral blood for collection. These data originate in a study of CD8+ T cells in alopecia areata. Findings of the study overall: Mouse data revealed clearer TCR sharing than patient data did, a gap possibly tied to HLA.

This receptor was obtained from a human donor with alopecia areata. The sequenced sample was CD4+ T cells sorted from blood. The chain combines TRBV7-3 with TRBJ2-7, with 7 nucleotides matching TRBD2. DNA for the CDR3: TGTGCCAGCAGCTTAATAGCGGGTAGACCCTACGAGCAGTACTTC. This encodes CASSLIAGRPYEQYF.